Each of the 10 T cell receptor beta chains below was sequenced from the same sample in a study of CD8+CD57+ T cells in acquired aplastic anemia (dated by TCRdb to the late 2010s). Sequencer: Illumina HiSeq 2000. Profiling of TCR beta VDJ combinations and CDR3 sequences used genomic DNA as the template. The raw public reads went through TCRdb reprocessing: fastp at Q25, MiXCR clone calling, in-frame beta chains kept. Each entry is one CDR3 protein sequence, shown with its most common DNA and genes. The sample includes around 200,000 distinct CDR3 sequences, with approximately 49% observed a single time. The ten largest clones capture 16% of the sample. Sequencing was performed on sorted CD4+, CD8+, or CD8+CD57+ T cells (not recorded which) from PBMCs. The receptors originated from a human donor in good health, serving as a control.

In its sample, this clonotype was seen many times. The chain recombines TRBV5-1 with TRBJ2-7; D perhaps matches TRBD2 (5 bases). Germline V gene lookup returns CDR1 SGHRS and CDR2 YFSETQ. Trimming stripped 4 bases from V and 3 bases from J, with 20 bases between. This CDR3 spans 16 amino acids. CDR3 protein: CASSPSAGVGDYEQYF. The CDR3 DNA sequence: TGCGCCAGCAGCCCCAGTGCCGGGGTTGGGGACTACGAGCAGTACTTC.

Notes on this clonotype: The conserved final phenylalanine or tryptophan is absent from the CDR3, which likely points to a read error. The chain couples TRBV7-2 to TRBJ2-7, with 7 bases lining up with TRBD1. The CDR3 totals 14 residues. In germline, CDR1 is SGHTA, CDR2 FQGNSA. V lost 1 base and J lost 3; bases outside the gene matches: 3. The CDR3 nucleotides are TGTGCCAGCAGCTTAGGGGACAGACTCTACGAGCAGTACCTC. It encodes CASSLGDRLYEQYL.

The CDR3 region is CASSLVVRTYSPLHF. CDR3 coding DNA: TGTGCCAGCAGCTTAGTTGTCAGGACTTATTCACCCCTCCACTTT. This chain joins TRBV7-8 and TRBJ1-6, with D unclear. The germline V and J ends were trimmed by 1 base and 8 bases, with 12 bases remaining between them. Germline-derived CDR1 and CDR2 are SGHVS and FQNEAQ. This CDR3 has 15 amino acids. Together with reference TRBV7-8 and TRBJ1-6, the CDR3 gives the full variable domain: GAGVSQSPRYKVAKRGQDVALRCDPISGHVSLFWYQQALGQGPEFLTYFQNEAQLDKSGLPSDRFFAERPEGSVSTLKIQRTQQEDSAVYLCASSLVVRTYSPLHFGNGTRLTVT.

Comment on this clonotype: It is unclear where the CDR3 begins or ends on the DNA, so no DNA is shown, and the CDR3 is as TCRdb lists it. The chain combines TRBV7-3 with TRBJ1-5. From germline, CDR1 is SGHTA and CDR2 FQGTGA. The CDR3 numbers 24 amino acids, ends counted. Here the CDR3 reads CASSLDRRWATNEKLFFGSGTQHF.

This clonotype was seen a single time. CDR3 sequence reads: CACGRPDYEQYF. Here the CDR3 DNA reads TGTGCCTGTGGTAGGCCGGACTACGAGCAGTACTTC. V usage is TRBV6-5 and J usage is TRBJ2-7; D gene unclear. This CDR3 has 12 residues. Trimming left V 11 bases short and J 3 bases short, with 14 bases between. Germline loops: CDR1 MNHEY, CDR2 SVGAGI.

This clonotype was recorded at least ten times. The rearrangement links TRBV7-9 to TRBJ1-4; D call uncertain. Germline loops: CDR1 SEHNR, CDR2 FQNEAQ (reference sequence). The CDR3 extends over 15 amino acids. The V end was cut by 1 base, the J end by 3 bases, with 9 bases between. CDR3 nucleotide sequence: TGTGCCAGCAGCTTAGGTACGGCTTCTAATGAAAAACTGTTTTTT. As protein: CASSLGTASNEKLFF.

Concerning this clonotype: A much larger clone sits a single nucleotide away, making a read error possible. The chain joins TRBV25-1 to TRBJ2-7, with D possibly TRBD2 on 5 matching bases. The CDR3 has 15 amino acids. Germline V gene lookup returns CDR1 MGHDK and CDR2 SYGVNS. The CDR3, as DNA: TGTGCCAGCAGTGAATCGGTGAAGGACTCCTACGAGCGGTACTTC. This encodes CASSESVKDSYERYF.

This clonotype was observed at least ten times. The chain links TRBV29-1 to TRBJ2-2; D possibly corresponds to TRBD2 (7 bases). The germline CDR1 and CDR2 sequences are SQVTM and ANQGSEA. Trimming took off 6 bases at V and 3 bases at J, with 20 bases between the two ends. CDR3 length: 16 residues. CDR3: CSVRPAGGPYTGELFF. DNA for the CDR3: TGCAGCGTCCGACCCGCCGGGGGGCCATACACCGGGGAGCTGTTTTTT.

This clonotype was recorded many times. V is TRBV6-1 and J is TRBJ1-5; D not resolved. Germline loops: CDR1 MNHNS, CDR2 SASEGT. The V end was cut by 4 bases, the J end by 5 bases, with 12 bases between. This CDR3 is built from 14 residues. The CDR3 sequence: CASSGLIGDQPQHF. The CDR3 region has the DNA TGTGCCAGCAGTGGACTCATCGGGGATCAGCCCCAGCATTTT.

This clonotype was counted at least ten times. The chain carries TRBV6-2 or TRBV6-3 and TRBJ1-6; 11 positions agree with TRBD1. This CDR3 is 15 amino acids long. Germline trimming cut 7 bases from V and 6 bases from J; bases unmatched to any gene: 5. Germline V gene data show CDR1 as MNHEY and CDR2 as SVGEGT. This CDR3 reads CASTWTGGPNSPLHF. CDR3 DNA: TGTGCCAGCACCTGGACAGGGGGCCCTAATTCACCCCTCCACTTT.